The 9 T cell receptor beta chains below all came from one sample that was sequenced in a study of control samples from healthy donors and cancer patients. Sequencing used immunoSEQ multiplex PCR; TCRdb keeps in-frame clones, though not all of them. The repertoire holds over 55,000 clones, with 91% as singletons. The sequenced sample was PBMCs. All receptors derive from a man aged 25-45 years with colorectal cancer.

The chain carries TRBV6-6 and TRBJ2-1, with 11 bases matching TRBD2. The CDR3 totals 17 residues. The germline gives CDR1 MNHNY, CDR2 SVGAGI (reference sequence). J gave up 0 bases and V 5 bases, and 6 bases lay outside the gene matches. The CDR3 nucleotides read TGTGCCAGCAGTCCCACTAGCGGGGGAAGCTCCTACAATGAGCAGTTCTTC. As protein: CASSPTSGGSSYNEQFF.

CDR3 protein: CATSRSGEPYEQYF. In nucleotides, the CDR3 is TGTGCCACCAGTCGTTCCGGGGAGCCCTACGAGCAGTACTTC. V gene TRBV24-1 combines with J gene TRBJ2-7; TRBD2 might be the D (5 bases). Between the trimmed V and J ends, which lost 6 bases and 2 bases, there was a span of 13 bases. Per germline, CDR1 KGHDR and CDR2 SFDVKD. This CDR3 is built from 14 residues.

This rearrangement joins TRBV5-4 to TRBJ1-6, with 8 bases identical to TRBD1. The germline V gene has CDR1 SGHNT and CDR2 YYREEE (reference sequence). J gave up 9 bases and V 4 bases, and 9 bases lay outside the gene matches. The length of the CDR3 is 15 residues. The CDR3 nucleotides are TGTGCCAGCAGCCCCGGCGGACAGGGACGTTCACCCCTCCACTTT. It yields the protein CASSPGGQGRSPLHF.

This clone has a single count. The chain uses TRBV7-2 and TRBJ1-2, with a tentative D call TRBD1 (5 bases). The CDR3 runs to 13 residues. Germline V lookup: CDR1 SGHTA, CDR2 FQGNSA. Trimming shortened V by 4 bases and J by 2 bases, and 8 bases separated the two germline ends. The CDR3 DNA follows: TGTGCCAGCAGCTCCAGGGTGAACTATGGCTACACCTTC. This translates into CASSSRVNYGYTF.

The chain is built from TRBV29-1 and TRBJ2-1, with D perhaps being TRBD1 or TRBD2 (5 bases each). Germline V lookup: CDR1 SQVTM, CDR2 ANQGSEA. Trimming shortened V by 2 bases and J by 1 base, and 9 bases separated the two germline ends. The CDR3 runs 14 residues. The CDR3 DNA is TGCAGCGTTGAATTCAGGGAGTCCTACAATGAGCAGTTCTTC. Its translation is CSVEFRESYNEQFF.

The rearrangement joins TRBV19 to TRBJ2-2, with D maybe TRBD1 (7 bases). V was shortened by 1 base and J by 0 bases, with 15 bases between the two germline ends. CDR3 size: 18 residues. Germline V CDR1 and CDR2: LNHDA, SQIVND (reference sequence). The chain's CDR3 is CASSIATRGATNTGELFF. CDR3 sequence (DNA): TGTGCCAGTAGTATAGCTACCAGGGGGGCGACGAACACCGGGGAGCTGTTTTTT.

CDR3 protein: CATSEREVQGEMDTQYF. Here the CDR3 DNA reads TGTGCCACCAGTGAGAGGGAGGTACAGGGTGAGATGGATACGCAGTATTTT. The gene calls are TRBV24-1 and TRBJ2-3; TRBD1 or TRBD2 may be the D gene (6 bases each). This CDR3 contains 17 residues. The V end lost 4 bases, the J end lost 6 bases, and 22 bases lay between the germline ends. CDR1 is KGHDR and CDR2 is SFDVKD in the germline V gene.

This chain links TRBV25-1 with TRBJ1-4; D possibly corresponds to TRBD1 (5 bases). The CDR3 totals 12 residues. V was cut by 4 bases and J by 10 bases, with 10 bases left in between. Germline CDR1 MGHDK, CDR2 SYGVNS. The CDR3 region has the DNA TGTGCCAGCAGTGTGGACATTGGAAAACTGTTTTTT. Its protein product is CASSVDIGKLFF.

V usage is TRBV7-2 and J usage is TRBJ2-1; 11 nucleotides align to TRBD1. Germline-derived CDR1 and CDR2 are SGHTA and FQGNSA. The CDR3 is made up of 15 amino acids. V dropped 6 bases and J dropped 6; count of bases not matched to a gene: 7. This chain's CDR3 is CASSLDRGLRNEQFF. CDR3 nucleotide sequence: TGTGCCAGCAGTCTGGACAGGGGGCTTCGCAATGAGCAGTTCTTC.